Below, one TCR beta chain is given with its context. Its antigen is still unknown. TCRdb's copy holds only in-frame clones and misses some; the assay was immunoSEQ multiplex PCR. Of about 28,000 clones listed, approximately 78% are singletons. The germline CDR1 and CDR2 sequences are SGHTA and FQGNSA. This CDR3 has 16 residues. Trimming at V came to 5 bases and at J to 6 bases, leaving 11 bases not matched to a gene. This specimen belongs to a study of T cell responses to AZD1222 COVID-19 vaccine. Study-level results: Only a handful of AZD1222 recipients, more than five in all, had baseline seropositivity. Breadth and depth of Spike-specific TCRs rose after two AZD1222 doses.

This chain joins TRBV7-2 and TRBJ1-5; TRBD1 matches 9 bases. This receptor was obtained from an adult in good health. Sequenced here: peripheral blood, sampled on day 0 of AZD1222 vaccination. The CDR3 sequence: CASSPHRSQGAQPQHF. As DNA, the CDR3 is TGTGCCAGCAGCCCTCACCGGTCACAGGGGGCTCAGCCCCAGCATTTT. Complete variable domain (other parts from reference TRBV7-2 and TRBJ1-5): GAGVSQSPSNKVTEKGKDVELRCDPISGHTALYWYRQSLGQGLEFLIYFQGNSAPDKSGLPSDRFSAERTGGSVSTLTIQRTQQEDSAVYLCASSPHRSQGAQPQHFGDGTRLSIL.